Reported below is one T cell receptor beta chain. These data originate in a study of control samples from healthy donors and cancer patients. Germline CDR1 reads SGHDT; CDR2 reads YYEEEE. Trimming took off 1 base at V and 0 bases at J, with 17 bases between the two ends. CDR3 length: 18 amino acids. Sequencing used immunoSEQ multiplex PCR; TCRdb keeps in-frame clones, though not all of them. The table includes roughly 120,000 clones, roughly 92% detected once. The chain recombines TRBV5-6 with TRBJ2-4, with a possible D match to TRBD1 (5 bases). The sequenced sample was blood. This clonotype originated in a man aged 25 to 45 in good health. In DNA, the CDR3 is TGTGCCAGCAGCTTGAGGGGCCTGGGAATTTTAGCCAAAAACATTCAGTACTTC. This encodes CASSLRGLGILAKNIQYF.